This TCR beta chain comes out of a study of blood T cell repertoires in COVID-19. Trimming took 3 bases from V and 0 from J; bases not matched to a gene: 3. Germline V gene data show CDR1 as LNHDA and CDR2 as SQIVND (reference sequence). The CDR3 consists of 16 residues. This table comes from immunoSEQ multiplex PCR, and its TCRdb copy is limited to in-frame clones, with some not included. This table has around 59,000 clones, around 80% appearing once. The chain uses TRBV19 and TRBJ2-1; 9 bases match TRBD1. This receptor was identified in a man of 80 years or more with acute or convalescent COVID-19. The sample comprised peripheral blood. This chain's CDR3 is CASSMGQGRSYNEQFF. CDR3 sequence (DNA): TGTGCCAGTAGTATGGGACAGGGCCGCTCCTACAATGAGCAGTTCTTC.